The following is a TCR beta chain sequence with its context. Its antigen remains unidentified. The source of the sample is a study of Ad26.COV2.S vaccination and SARS-CoV-2 variants. Study results and caveats: Analyses that measured TCR breadth and depth may have underestimated total T cell responses. The placebo group had lower spike-specific TCR breadth than the vaccine recipients did. In vaccinated individuals, spike-specific CD8+ and CD4+ T cell responses reportedly displayed substantial breadth. The study found similar non-spike TCR breadth in vaccine and placebo recipients.

TCRdb's table, derived via immunoSEQ multiplex PCR, lists solely in-frame clones and lacks some. The sample shows about 350,000 clones, roughly nine tenths of them seen only once. The CDR3 length is 10 residues. V lost 7 bases to trimming and J lost 8 bases, with 11 bases between them. Germline assignment: CDR1 DFQATT and CDR2 SNEGSKA (reference sequence). The sequencing here drew on peripheral blood, taken after recovery from COVID-19. This chain joins TRBV20-1 and TRBJ1-2; D is perhaps TRBD1 (5 bases). This receptor was taken from a human donor who had recovered from COVID-19. For the CDR3, the DNA is TGCAGTGTCGGGACTCACGGCTACACCTTC. Translation: CSVGTHGYTF.